One TCR beta chain is described in this entry. What antigen it recognizes has not been identified. One base away there is no much larger clone; base qualities are not given. This sample stems from a study of CD8+CD57+ T cells in acquired aplastic anemia (dated by TCRdb to about 2018). For the study in its entirety: On average, sorted CD4+ and CD8+ cells yielded around 3.1 ug of extracted DNA, with a range of about 0.19 to 30 ug. CD8+CD57+ expansion was defined as frequency above the mean frequency observed in healthy subjects.

General findings and caveats noted by the study authors: Roughly 29 CD8+ CDR3 sequences were found to be shared between patients and controls, but these sequences appeared to be highly expressed in patients and within the immunodominant clones of the patients. CD8+ Simpson's diversity did not differ significantly between patients and healthy controls (P=0.060).

Genomic DNA was used as template for profiling of TCR beta VDJ combinations and CDR3 sequences. An Illumina HiSeq 2000 was the platform used for TCR repertoire sequencing. In the paper's pipeline: Repertoire assessment relied on Simpson's diversity index, CDR3 size and DJ length profiles, and TRBV/TRBJ rearrangement plots. The immunodominant clone was defined as the most abundant DNA sequence in deep sequencing data. CDR3 amino acid sequences were checked for sharing across subjects and were also compared against the VDJdb database and published repertoires. TCRdb reran the public reads through fastp at Q25 and MiXCR, keeping productive beta chains. Rows with a matching CDR3 protein are joined into one entry that keeps the most common DNA and genes. What appears here as the V and J calls and clone size reflects TCRdb's work, not the paper's. This sample lists 250,000 to 350,000 distinct CDR3 sequences; roughly 61% were detected once. The ten biggest clones cover 1% to 1.5% of the sample.

The patients picked for sequencing were ones in whom flow cytometry had shown an expansion of CD8+CD57+ cells. Severe acquired aplastic anemia was diagnosed in all patients according to International Study of Aplastic Anemia and Agranulocytosis and Camitta criteria. No therapy had been received by the patients at the time of blood sampling. In this study, sorted CD4+ and CD8+ T cells from the blood of healthy subjects and of severe aplastic anemia patients had their TCR repertoires deep-sequenced. In the USA, patient enrollment took place under clinicaltrials.gov protocols 00001620, 01623167, 00001397, 00071045, 00081523 and 00961064. Ficoll-Paque density gradient centrifugation was used to isolate peripheral blood mononuclear cells. Before DNA extraction, CD4+ and CD8+ T cells were sorted by FACS or by magnetic beads. What was sequenced was sorted CD4+, CD8+, or CD8+CD57+ T cells (not recorded which) from PBMCs. The clonotype originates from a human donor with aplastic anemia.

The nucleotide sequence reads as follows: TGCAGTGCCAAGGCCCAGGAGAGAGGCTACACCTTC. This yields the protein CSAKAQERGYTF. The rearrangement joined TRBV20-1 to TRBJ1-2, with no confidently assigned D gene. In the germline V gene (reference sequence), CDR1 corresponds to DFQATT and CDR2 to SNEGSKA. A distance of 16 bases separates the germline ends of V and J, which lose 6 bases and 8 bases respectively. Its CDR3 holds 12 amino acids, cysteine through phenylalanine. Kept here is only the CDR3 DNA, which spans 36 bases and is read in frame from base 1.